These 19 T cell receptor beta chains share one sample of origin, sequenced in a study of OX40 agonist ivuxolimab in advanced cancers. Clones were sequenced by immunoSEQ multiplex PCR, and TCRdb holds only the in-frame ones, with some missing. The table records about 63,000 clones, about 90% of them present only once. This material consisted of CD4+ or CD8+ T cells sorted from blood, taken in a trial of the OX40 agonist ivuxolimab. The receptor set was obtained from an adult with an advanced solid tumor such as melanoma, head and neck, liver or kidney cancer.

V is TRBV6-6 and J is TRBJ2-7; D could derive from TRBD1 or TRBD2 (6 bases each). Germline V lookup: CDR1 MNHNY, CDR2 SVGAGI (reference sequence). This CDR3 contains 13 residues. Trimming took 7 bases from V and 2 from J, leaving 12 bases between them. The CDR3 DNA is TGTGCCAGCACCAAGGGGGGAGCCTACGAGCAGTACTTC. Protein: CASTKGGAYEQYF.

This clone appeared a single time. The gene calls are TRBV4-1 and TRBJ2-2, with TRBD2 matching over 13 bases. This CDR3 region has 18 residues. Trimming cost V 0 bases and J 7 bases; bases outside gene matches: 8. Germline assignment: CDR1 MGHRA and CDR2 YSYEKL. CDR3 residues: CASSQDFTSGGALGELFF. CDR3 bases: TGCGCCAGCAGCCAAGATTTTACTAGCGGGGGGGCCCTCGGGGAGCTGTTTTTT.

CDR3 DNA sequence: TGTGCCAGCAGTTACTCGACTAGCGGGAACACAGATACGCAGTATTTT. Translating gives CASSYSTSGNTDTQYF. This chain links TRBV6-5 with TRBJ2-3; TRBD2 aligns across 11 bases. Germline trimming cut 0 bases from V and 2 bases from J; bases unmatched to any gene: 1. This CDR3 is built from 16 residues. Germline V gene sequence: CDR1 MNHEY, CDR2 SVGAGI.

The CDR3 sequence is CASSLTGTSYEQYF. In DNA form, the CDR3 reads TGCGCCAGCAGCCTGACCGGGACATCCTACGAGCAGTACTTC. The V and J genes are TRBV5-1 and TRBJ2-7; tentative D call: TRBD1 (6 bases). The germline gives CDR1 SGHRS, CDR2 YFSETQ. CDR3 length equals 14 residues. Trimming cost V 4 bases and J 1 base, with 12 bases left between them.

V usage is TRBV27 and J usage is TRBJ1-5, with 7 bases identical to TRBD1. The junction had 5 bases not matched to a gene; V was cut back by 3 bases and J by 6 bases. This CDR3 is built from 14 residues. Germline V gene sequence: CDR1 MNHEY, CDR2 SMNVEV (reference sequence). The CDR3 DNA sequence: TGTGCCAGCAGTTTTACAGGGGCTGGTCAGCCCCAGCATTTT. Translating gives CASSFTGAGQPQHF.

Comments on this clone: Other DNA sequences in this sample translate to the same CDR3. This chain joins TRBV5-1 and TRBJ2-1, with D possibly TRBD2 on 6 matching bases. The germline V and J ends were trimmed by 3 bases and 0 bases, with 13 bases remaining between them. The CDR3 has 16 residues. Per germline, CDR1 SGHRS and CDR2 YFSETQ. The CDR3 region has the DNA TGCGCCAGCAGCTCGGGGCTGGGGGGCTCCTACAATGAGCAGTTCTTC. Protein: CASSSGLGGSYNEQFF.

The chain is built from TRBV5-4 and TRBJ1-2; weak D call: TRBD1 (5 bases). CDR3 length equals 14 residues. The ends were cut back, 3 bases at V and 0 bases at J, with 9 bases in the middle. CDR1 is SGHNT, CDR2 YYREEE, per germline (reference sequence). The CDR3 DNA follows: TGTGCCAGCAGCTCCCAGGGAGCTAACTATGGCTACACCTTC. Translated, it gives CASSSQGANYGYTF.

The chain employs TRBV5-1 and TRBJ1-1; TRBD1 agrees at 9 bases. J gave up 0 bases and V 3 bases, and 6 bases lay outside the gene matches. This CDR3 is 16 amino acids long. The V gene's germline CDR1 is SGHRS and CDR2 YFSETQ. This chain's CDR3 is CASSWTGESLNTEAFF. Written as DNA, the CDR3 is TGCGCCAGCAGCTGGACAGGGGAGTCCCTGAACACTGAAGCTTTCTTT. Complete variable domain (other parts from reference TRBV5-1 and TRBJ1-1): KAGVTQTPRYLIKTRGQQVTLSCSPISGHRSVSWYQQTPGQGLQFLFEYFSETQRNKGNFPGRFSGRQFSNSRSEMNVSTLELGDSALYLCASSWTGESLNTEAFFGQGTRLTVV.

This chain connects TRBV7-8 to TRBJ2-2; 9 positions agree with TRBD2. The V gene's germline CDR1 is SGHVS and CDR2 FQNEAQ. The V segment lost 1 base and the J segment 3 bases; nucleotides outside the gene matches: 15. This CDR3 is 20 amino acids long. This CDR3 is CASSLGSWLAGTSHTGELFF. CDR3 nucleotides: TGTGCCAGCAGCTTAGGTTCGTGGCTAGCGGGAACCTCGCACACCGGGGAGCTGTTTTTT.

The rearrangement links TRBV20-1 to TRBJ1-1; D is unresolved. The CDR3 sequence is 11 residues long. Germline V gene sequence: CDR1 DFQATT, CDR2 SNEGSKA (reference sequence). CDR3 sequence reads: CSAYLDTEAFF. As DNA, the CDR3 is TGCTCGGCCTATTTGGACACTGAAGCTTTCTTT.

This clone occurred once. This chain uses TRBV6-5 with TRBJ2-5; D is unresolved. The CDR3 runs to 13 residues. In germline, CDR1 is MNHEY, CDR2 SVGAGI. The V end was cut by 1 base, the J end by 2 bases, with 5 bases between. CDR3 bases: TGTGCCAGCAGTTACTTAGGACAAGAGACCCAGTACTTC. Its protein is CASSYLGQETQYF.

This chain connects TRBV6-1 to TRBJ2-3; TRBD2 agrees at 10 bases. CDR1 MNHNS and CDR2 SASEGT come from the germline V gene. The V segment lost 2 bases and the J segment 6 bases; nucleotides outside the gene matches: 5. This CDR3 contains 15 residues. CDR3 nucleotide sequence: TGTGCCAGCAGTGAATCAACTAGCGGGGTGGATACGCAGTATTTT. It yields the protein CASSESTSGVDTQYF.

CDR3 sequence (DNA): TGCGCCAGCAGCTACCGGGACTCTAATGAGCAGTTCTTC. Protein product: CASSYRDSNEQFF. This rearrangement joins TRBV4-1 to TRBJ2-1; maybe TRBD2 (6 bases). Germline loops: CDR1 MGHRA, CDR2 YSYEKL. V lost 5 bases and J 7 bases, leaving 12 bases between the germline ends. This CDR3 region has 13 residues.

J is TRBJ1-1 and V is TRBV5-1; D perhaps matches TRBD1 (5 bases). Trimming pared 0 bases from V and 0 bases from J, leaving 9 bases between. The V gene's germline CDR1 is SGHRS and CDR2 YFSETQ. This CDR3 has 15 amino acids. CDR3 nucleotide sequence: TGCGCCAGCAGCTTGGATGAGGGGATGAACACTGAAGCTTTCTTT. Translating it yields CASSLDEGMNTEAFF.

This chain uses TRBV5-1 with TRBJ2-2; possible D gene TRBD2, 7 bases. With 1 base removed from V and 4 bases from J, the gap between germline ends came to 14 bases. Germline V gene data show CDR1 as SGHRS and CDR2 as YFSETQ. The CDR3 runs to 16 residues. The CDR3 DNA follows: TGCGCCAGCAGCTTGTGGCCAGGGGAGGGCACCGGGGAGCTGTTTTTT. Translating it yields CASSLWPGEGTGELFF.

V and J are TRBV6-5 and TRBJ2-1; perhaps TRBD2 as D (5 bases). The V end was cut by 2 bases, the J end by 9 bases, with 14 bases between. Looked up from germline, CDR1 is MNHEY and CDR2 is SVGAGI. This CDR3 is 14 amino acids long. The CDR3 DNA reads as TGTGCCAGCAGTTACGGGCGGGTAGGTTCTGAGCAGTTCTTC. Translation: CASSYGRVGSEQFF.

The chain employs TRBV5-4 and TRBJ2-5; TRBD2 might be the D (6 bases). Germline V gene sequence: CDR1 SGHNT, CDR2 YYREEE (reference sequence). Trimming removed 2 bases from V and 4 bases from J, with 18 bases in between. The CDR3 is 16 amino acids. CDR3 loop: CASSFPGGEMAETQYF. In DNA, the CDR3 is TGTGCCAGCAGCTTCCCAGGCGGGGAGATGGCAGAGACCCAGTACTTC.

In this sample, this clone turned up a few times. The genes are TRBV11-2 and TRBJ2-7; 11 bases are shared with TRBD2. Germline V lookup: CDR1 SGHAT, CDR2 FQNNGV. The V and J ends lost 5 bases and 6 bases, in that order; junction bases with no gene match: 9. The CDR3 has 15 residues. The CDR3 bases are TGTGCCAGCAGCGTACTAGCGGGAGACGGCGCCGAGCAGTACTTC. Translation: CASSVLAGDGAEQYF.

This clone was found once. CDR3 protein: CASSPGLASYEQYF. The CDR3 DNA is TGTGCCAGTAGCCCAGGGTTAGCCTCCTACGAGCAGTACTTC. The chain carries TRBV19 and TRBJ2-7, with D maybe TRBD1 (5 bases). Looked up from germline, CDR1 is LNHDA and CDR2 is SQIVND (reference sequence). V lost 6 bases to trimming and J lost 0 bases, with 12 bases between them. CDR3 length: 14 amino acids. Based on the CDR3 plus reference TRBV19 and TRBJ2-7, the full variable domain is DGGITQSPKYLFRKEGQNVTLSCEQNLNHDAMYWYRQDPGQGLRLIYYSQIVNDFQKGDIAEGYSVSREKKESFPLTVTSAQKNPTAFYLCASSPGLASYEQYFGPGTRLTVT.